Listed below are T cell receptor beta chains from one sample, sequenced in a study of identifying expanded T cells in peripheral blood. Generated by immunoSEQ multiplex PCR, the TCRdb table keeps only in-frame clones and is missing some. The data show 91,000 or so clones, about nine tenths seen once. The source material was blood. The receptors were sampled from a person aged 18-69 years in good health. CDR3s include the opening cysteine and the closing phenylalanine or tryptophan. The D gene is left open where the match is weak. Rows give clone size only sometimes, using once, few, many, or a class for an expanded clone.

J gene | V gene | CDR3 length | clone size | D gene | CDR3 protein | CDR3 DNA
TRBJ1-3 | TRBV5-6 | 15 | . | TRBD1 | CASSSDRGRGNTIYF | TGTGCCAGCAGCTCTGACAGGGGGCGAGGAAACACCATATATTTT
TRBJ2-5 | TRBV5-1 | 15 | . | TRBD2 | CASSLVPSGGETQYF | TGCGCCAGCAGCTTAGTCCCTAGCGGAGGGGAGACCCAGTACTTC
TRBJ2-2 | TRBV7-9 | 15 | . | TRBD1 | CASVSGTANTGELFF | TGTGCCAGCGTATCCGGGACAGCGAACACCGGGGAGCTGTTTTTT
TRBJ2-1 | TRBV30 | 13 | . | . | CAWSPQPGKNEFF | TGTGCCTGGAGCCCCCAGCCTGGAAAAAACGAATTCTTC
TRBJ2-5 | TRBV7-3 | 15 | . | TRBD2 | CASSPSAGAEETQYF | TGTGCCAGCAGCCCCTCGGCGGGAGCGGAAGAGACCCAGTACTTC
TRBJ1-6 | TRBV19 | 13 | . | . | CASGVDSNSPLHF | TGTGCCTCGGGGGTGGACAGTAATTCACCCCTCCACTTT
TRBJ2-1 | TRBV7-8 | 15 | . | TRBD2 | CASSLSISGRLEQFF | TGTGCCAGCAGCTTAAGTATTAGCGGGAGGTTAGAGCAGTTCTTC
TRBJ1-4 | TRBV4-1 | 16 | . | TRBD1 | CASSQALGTGNEKLFF | TGCGCCAGCAGCCAAGCCTTAGGGACAGGGAATGAAAAACTGTTTTTT
TRBJ1-1 | TRBV18 | 15 | . | TRBD1 | CASSPNRGPSTEAFF | TGTGCCAGCTCACCAAACAGGGGGCCGAGCACTGAAGCTTTCTTT
TRBJ1-6 | TRBV15 | 15 | . | . | CATSSGPENNSPLHF | TGTGCCACCAGCAGCGGACCGGAAAATAATTCACCCCTCCACTTT
TRBJ1-2 | TRBV4-1 | 19 | . | . | CASSQDGGRISLNYYGYTF | TGCGCCAGCAGCCAAGACGGGGGGCGGATAAGTCTTAACTACTATGGCTACACCTTC
TRBJ2-2 | TRBV29-1 | 14 | once | TRBD1 | CSVGQGALAGELFF | TGCAGCGTGGGACAGGGGGCATTGGCCGGGGAGCTGTTTTTT
TRBJ2-1 | TRBV7-9 | 14 | . | . | CASGRGAGDNEQFF | TGTGCCAGCGGACGTGGGGCAGGGGACAATGAGCAGTTCTTC
TRBJ2-7 | TRBV18 | 14 | . | . | CASSQTDSSYEQYF | TGTGCCAGCTCGCAGACAGATAGCTCCTACGAGCAGTACTTC
TRBJ2-3 | TRBV30 | 16 | . | . | CAWSTRLMSRSDTQYF | TGTGCCTGGAGTACCCGACTGATGAGTAGATCAGATACGCAGTATTTT
TRBJ2-1 | TRBV27 | 14 | . | . | CASRGQTSYNEQFF | TGTGCCAGCAGGGGCCAGACCTCCTACAATGAGCAGTTCTTC
TRBJ2-7 | TRBV11-2 | 15 | . | . | CASSSDLREGGEQYF | TGTGCCAGCAGCTCCGACCTAAGGGAAGGAGGCGAGCAGTACTTC
TRBJ2-7 | TRBV27 | 13 | . | . | CASSLVGTYEQYF | TGTGCCAGCTCCCTAGTCGGCACCTACGAGCAGTACTTC
TRBJ2-3 | TRBV29-1 | 13 | few | . | CSVVNRYTDTQYF | TGCAGCGTAGTCAACAGGTACACAGATACGCAGTATTTT
TRBJ1-3 | TRBV28 | 16 | . | . | CASNAVGLNSGNTIYF | TGTGCCAGCAACGCAGTGGGACTGAACTCTGGAAACACCATATATTTT
TRBJ1-4 | TRBV6-1 | 15 | . | . | CASSENSGLGEKLFF | TGTGCCAGCAGTGAAAATTCGGGACTAGGTGAAAAACTGTTTTTT
TRBJ2-1 | TRBV5-1 | 16 | . | . | CASSLGTGSSYNEQFF | TGCGCCAGCAGCTTGGGGACTGGAAGCTCCTACAATGAGCAGTTCTTC
TRBJ1-5 | TRBV28 | 14 | . | . | CASSLAGFNQPQHF | TGTGCCAGCAGTTTGGCCGGGTTCAATCAGCCCCAGCATTTT
TRBJ1-2 | TRBV18 | 13 | once | . | CASSPDRNYGYTF | TGTGCCAGCTCACCAGACAGAAACTATGGCTACACCTTC
TRBJ2-2 | TRBV6-4 | 13 | . | . | CASSAANTGELFF | TGTGCCAGCAGTGCTGCGAACACCGGGGAGCTGTTTTTT
TRBJ1-4 | TRBV2 | 14 | . | . | CASKLDGPDEKLFF | TGTGCCAGCAAGTTGGACGGGCCAGATGAAAAACTGTTTTTT
TRBJ2-7 | TRBV28 | 12 | . | . | CASSLLDYEQYF | TGTGCCAGCAGCCTCCTAGACTACGAGCAGTACTTC
TRBJ1-1 | TRBV6-1 | 14 | . | . | CASSEDWESTEAFF | TGTGCCAGCAGTGAAGATTGGGAGAGCACTGAAGCTTTCTTT
TRBJ2-5 | TRBV7-9 | 15 | many | . | CASSSVRDVQETQYF | TGTGCCAGCAGCTCCGTCCGGGACGTACAAGAGACCCAGTACTTC